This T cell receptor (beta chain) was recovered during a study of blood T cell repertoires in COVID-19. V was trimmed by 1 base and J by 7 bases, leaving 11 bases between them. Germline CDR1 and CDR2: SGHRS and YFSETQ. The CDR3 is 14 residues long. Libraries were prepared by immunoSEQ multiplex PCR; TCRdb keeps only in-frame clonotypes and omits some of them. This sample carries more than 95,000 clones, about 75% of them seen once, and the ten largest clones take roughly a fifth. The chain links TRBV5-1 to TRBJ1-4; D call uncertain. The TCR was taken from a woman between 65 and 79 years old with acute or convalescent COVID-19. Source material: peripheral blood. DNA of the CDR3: TGCGCCAGCAGCTTGTGGGGAGCAGGTGAAAAACTGTTTTTT. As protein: CASSLWGAGEKLFF.